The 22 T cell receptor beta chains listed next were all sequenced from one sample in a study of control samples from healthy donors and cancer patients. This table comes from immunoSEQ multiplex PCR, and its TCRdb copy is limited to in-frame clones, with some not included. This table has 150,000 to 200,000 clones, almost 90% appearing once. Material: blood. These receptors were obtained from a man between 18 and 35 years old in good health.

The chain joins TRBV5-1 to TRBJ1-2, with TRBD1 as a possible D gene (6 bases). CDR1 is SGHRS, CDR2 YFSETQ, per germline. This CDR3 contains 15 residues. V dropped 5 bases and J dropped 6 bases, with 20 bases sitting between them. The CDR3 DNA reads TGCGCCAGCAGGGGGCAGGTGGGGGCGCCGGATGGCTACACCTTC. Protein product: CASRGQVGAPDGYTF.

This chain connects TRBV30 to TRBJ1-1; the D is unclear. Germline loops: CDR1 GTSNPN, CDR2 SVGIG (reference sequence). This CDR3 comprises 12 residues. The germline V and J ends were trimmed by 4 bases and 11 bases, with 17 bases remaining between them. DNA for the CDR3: TGTGCCTGGAAACCCAGTGGGCAGGTCGCTTTCTTT. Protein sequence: CAWKPSGQVAFF.

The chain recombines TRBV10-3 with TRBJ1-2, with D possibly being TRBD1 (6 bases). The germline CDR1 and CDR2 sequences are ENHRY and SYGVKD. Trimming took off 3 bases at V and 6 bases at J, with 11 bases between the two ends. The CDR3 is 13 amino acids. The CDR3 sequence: CAISDPGANGYTF. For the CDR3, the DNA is TGTGCCATCAGTGACCCAGGGGCCAATGGCTACACCTTC.

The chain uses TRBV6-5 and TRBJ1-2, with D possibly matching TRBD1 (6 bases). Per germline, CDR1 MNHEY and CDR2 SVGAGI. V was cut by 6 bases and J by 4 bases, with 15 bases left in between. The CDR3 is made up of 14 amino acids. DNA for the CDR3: TGTGCCAGCAGATCTCGGGGGGCGAGCTATGGCTACACCTTC. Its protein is CASRSRGASYGYTF.

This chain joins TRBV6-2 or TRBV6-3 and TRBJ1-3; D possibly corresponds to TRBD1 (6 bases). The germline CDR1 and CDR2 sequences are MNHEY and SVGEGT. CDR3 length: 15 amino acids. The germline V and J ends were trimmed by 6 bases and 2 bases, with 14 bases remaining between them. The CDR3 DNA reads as TGTGCCAGCAGCGGACAGACGAGGACTGGAAACACCATATATTTT. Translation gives CASSGQTRTGNTIYF.

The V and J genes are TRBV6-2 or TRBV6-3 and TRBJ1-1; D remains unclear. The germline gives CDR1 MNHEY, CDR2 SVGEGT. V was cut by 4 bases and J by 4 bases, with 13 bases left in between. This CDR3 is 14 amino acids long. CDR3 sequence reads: CASSSYGRSTEAFF. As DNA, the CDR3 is TGTGCCAGCAGTTCCTATGGGAGGAGCACTGAAGCTTTCTTT.

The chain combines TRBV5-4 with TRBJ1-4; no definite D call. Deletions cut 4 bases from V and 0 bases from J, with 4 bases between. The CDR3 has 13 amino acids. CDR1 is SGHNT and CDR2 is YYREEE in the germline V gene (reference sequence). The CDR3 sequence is CASSTATNEKLFF. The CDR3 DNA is TGTGCCAGCAGCACCGCAACTAATGAAAAACTGTTTTTT.

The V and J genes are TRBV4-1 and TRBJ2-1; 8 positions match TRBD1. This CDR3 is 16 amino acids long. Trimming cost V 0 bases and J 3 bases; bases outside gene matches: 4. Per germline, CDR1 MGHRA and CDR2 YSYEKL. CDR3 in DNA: TGCGCCAGCAGCCAAGAGCGGACAGGGAACTACAATGAGCAGTTCTTC. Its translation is CASSQERTGNYNEQFF.

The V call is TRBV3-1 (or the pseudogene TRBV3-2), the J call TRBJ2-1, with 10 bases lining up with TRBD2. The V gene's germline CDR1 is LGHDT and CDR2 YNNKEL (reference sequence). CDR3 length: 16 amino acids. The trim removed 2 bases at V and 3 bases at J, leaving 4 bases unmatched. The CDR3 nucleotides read TGTGCCAGCAGCCAATTGGGGACTAGCGACTACAATGAGCAGTTCTTC. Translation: CASSQLGTSDYNEQFF.

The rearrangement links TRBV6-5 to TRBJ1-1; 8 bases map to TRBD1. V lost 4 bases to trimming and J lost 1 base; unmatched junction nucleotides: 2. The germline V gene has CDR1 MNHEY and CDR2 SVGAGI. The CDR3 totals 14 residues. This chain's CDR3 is CASSWTGKNTEAFF. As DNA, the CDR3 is TGTGCCAGCAGTTGGACAGGGAAGAACACTGAAGCTTTCTTT.

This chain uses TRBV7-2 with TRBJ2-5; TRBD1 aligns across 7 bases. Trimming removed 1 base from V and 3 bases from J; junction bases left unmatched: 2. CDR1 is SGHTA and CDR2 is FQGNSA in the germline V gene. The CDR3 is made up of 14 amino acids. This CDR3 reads CASSLGQGEETQYF. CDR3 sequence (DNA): TGTGCCAGCAGCTTAGGACAGGGAGAAGAGACCCAGTACTTC.

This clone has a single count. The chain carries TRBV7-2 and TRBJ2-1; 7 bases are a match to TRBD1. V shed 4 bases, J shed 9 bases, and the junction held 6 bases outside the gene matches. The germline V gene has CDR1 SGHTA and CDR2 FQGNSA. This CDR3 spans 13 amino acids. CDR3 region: CASSSTGTAEQFF. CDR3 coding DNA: TGTGCCAGCAGCTCGACAGGGACGGCTGAGCAGTTCTTC.

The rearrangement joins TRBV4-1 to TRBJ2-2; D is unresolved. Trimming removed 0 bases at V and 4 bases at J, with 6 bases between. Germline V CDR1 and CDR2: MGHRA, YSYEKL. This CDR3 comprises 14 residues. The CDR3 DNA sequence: TGCGCCAGCAGCCAAGAACCCGGCACCGGGGAGCTGTTTTTT. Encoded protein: CASSQEPGTGELFF.

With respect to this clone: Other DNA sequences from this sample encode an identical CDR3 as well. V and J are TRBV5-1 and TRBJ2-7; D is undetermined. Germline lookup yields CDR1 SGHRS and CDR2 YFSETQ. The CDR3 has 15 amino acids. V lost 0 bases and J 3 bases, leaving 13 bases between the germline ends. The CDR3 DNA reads TGCGCCAGCAGCTTGGAGTGGGGTCGAGGCTACGAGCAGTACTTC. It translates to CASSLEWGRGYEQYF.

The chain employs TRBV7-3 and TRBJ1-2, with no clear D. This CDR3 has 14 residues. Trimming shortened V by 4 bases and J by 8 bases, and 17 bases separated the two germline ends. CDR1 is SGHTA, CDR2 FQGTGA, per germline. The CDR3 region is CASSSSDLSGGYTF. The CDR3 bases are TGTGCCAGCAGCTCCTCGGATCTTAGTGGGGGCTACACCTTC.

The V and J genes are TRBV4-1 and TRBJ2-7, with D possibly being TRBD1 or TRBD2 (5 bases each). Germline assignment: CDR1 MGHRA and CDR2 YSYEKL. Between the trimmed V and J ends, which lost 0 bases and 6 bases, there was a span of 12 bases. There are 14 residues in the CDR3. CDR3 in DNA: TGCGCCAGCAGCCAAGATCGATTTGGGGGCGAGCAGTACTTC. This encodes CASSQDRFGGEQYF.

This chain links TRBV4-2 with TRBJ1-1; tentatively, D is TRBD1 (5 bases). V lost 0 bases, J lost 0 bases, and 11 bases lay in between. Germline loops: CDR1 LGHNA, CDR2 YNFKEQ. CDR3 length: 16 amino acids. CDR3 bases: TGTGCCAGCAGCCAAGATAATGGGGGACTGAACACTGAAGCTTTCTTT. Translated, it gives CASSQDNGGLNTEAFF.

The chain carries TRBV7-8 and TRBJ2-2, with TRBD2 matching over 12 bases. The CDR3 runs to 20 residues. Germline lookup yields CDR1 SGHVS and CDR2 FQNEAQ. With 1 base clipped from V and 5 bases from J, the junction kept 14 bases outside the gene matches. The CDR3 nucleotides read TGTGCCAGCAGCTTAGTCCCCCCTGGGCTAGCGGGGGGGGATACCGGGGAGCTGTTTTTT. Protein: CASSLVPPGLAGGDTGELFF.

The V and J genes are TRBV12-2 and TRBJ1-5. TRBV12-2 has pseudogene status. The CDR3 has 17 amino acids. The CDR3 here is CASRLARGARGNQPQHF. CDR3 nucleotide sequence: TGTGCAAGTCGCTTAGCGCGAGGAGCTCGGGGCAATCAGCCCCAGCATTTT.

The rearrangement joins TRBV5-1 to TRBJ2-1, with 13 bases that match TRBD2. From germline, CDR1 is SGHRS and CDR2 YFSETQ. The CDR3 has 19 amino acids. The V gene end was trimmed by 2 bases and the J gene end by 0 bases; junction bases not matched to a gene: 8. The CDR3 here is CASSFAGTSGADSYNEQFF. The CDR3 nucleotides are TGCGCCAGCAGCTTCGCCGGGACTAGCGGGGCCGACTCCTACAATGAGCAGTTCTTC.

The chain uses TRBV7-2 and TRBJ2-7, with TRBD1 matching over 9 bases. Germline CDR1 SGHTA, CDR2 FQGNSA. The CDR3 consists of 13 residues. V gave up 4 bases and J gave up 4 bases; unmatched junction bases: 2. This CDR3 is CASSSDRGYEQYF. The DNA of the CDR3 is TGTGCCAGCAGCTCAGACAGGGGGTACGAGCAGTACTTC.

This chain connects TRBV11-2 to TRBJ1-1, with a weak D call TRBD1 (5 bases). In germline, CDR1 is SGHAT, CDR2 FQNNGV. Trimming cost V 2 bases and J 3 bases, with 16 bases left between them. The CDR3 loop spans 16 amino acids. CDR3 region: CASSLTRGGSDTEAFF. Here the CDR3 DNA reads TGTGCCAGCAGCTTAACTCGTGGGGGAAGCGACACTGAAGCTTTCTTT.